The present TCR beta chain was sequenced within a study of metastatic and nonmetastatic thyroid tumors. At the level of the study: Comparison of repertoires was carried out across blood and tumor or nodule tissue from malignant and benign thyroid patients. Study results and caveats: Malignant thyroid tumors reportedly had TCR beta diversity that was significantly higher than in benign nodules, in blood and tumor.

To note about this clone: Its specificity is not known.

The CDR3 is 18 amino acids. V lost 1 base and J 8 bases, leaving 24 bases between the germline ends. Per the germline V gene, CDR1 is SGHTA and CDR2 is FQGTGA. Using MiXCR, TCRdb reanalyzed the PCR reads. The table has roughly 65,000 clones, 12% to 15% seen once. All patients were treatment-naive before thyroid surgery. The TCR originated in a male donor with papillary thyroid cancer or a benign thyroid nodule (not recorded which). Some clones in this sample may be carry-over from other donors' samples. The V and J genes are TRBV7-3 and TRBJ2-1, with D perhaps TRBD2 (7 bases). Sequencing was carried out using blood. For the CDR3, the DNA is TGTGCCAGCAGCTTAATGGCGGCGGGGGCAACCTTCGGCTATGAGCAGTTCTTC. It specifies CASSLMAAGATFGYEQFF.